The present entry profiles one TCR beta chain with its context. This clone was recorded only once. This clone's antigen is unknown. Base qualities are not recorded, but no much larger clone differs from it by a single base. TCRbeta CDR3 regions were amplified from genomic DNA by means of the immunoSEQ Assay, a bias-controlled multiplex PCR. In the source study's methods: The number of nucleated cells in each sample was estimated by amplification of reference gene primers within the assay. To quantify the absolute abundance of each unique TCRbeta CDR3 rearrangement, sequence reads were collapsed and filtered. For each sample, productive Simpson clonality was calculated as the square root of Simpson's diversity index over productive rearrangements. This is the immuneACCESS table as TCRdb keeps it, with only in-frame sequences that have V and J called. A part of the clones is gone; compared with another copy, unresolved V genes explain less than half, and the rest is unexplained. The V and J calls and clone size come from that table; D and trimming were worked out from the DNA. Present in this sample are some 65,000 clones, roughly 87% of which were seen just once. The ten largest clones take up roughly 2.9% of the sample.

V is pared back by 6 bases and J by 1 base, with 22 bases lying between the germline termini. The CDR3 spans 17 residues, from the cysteine through the phenylalanine. Only CDR3 DNA remains: 51 bases, in frame from the first base. CDR1 and CDR2 are read off the germline V gene as WSHSY and SAAADI. Whole blood was collected in K2EDTA tubes by collaborating institutions according to the institutions' own protocols. For TCRbeta analysis, collaborators shipped samples in one of three forms: frozen whole blood, isolated PBMCs, or DNA extracted from either of those sample types. This sample was taken from a study of blood T cell repertoires in COVID-19 (dated by TCRdb to 2019 to 2021). At the level of the whole study: Samples from collaborators originated in the United States, Italy and Spain and spanned both the acute and convalescent phases of COVID-19. The prospective study material was composed of cDNA or gDNA derived from T cells, B-cell-depleted T cells, or PBMCs. Deeply sampled blood TCRbeta repertoires from subjects exposed to, actively infected with, or recovered from COVID-19 were included in the dataset. The repertoires were released in a freely available public database meant as a resource for research on the immune response to SARS-CoV-2. The samples were drawn from two sources: the first 160 participants of the ongoing ImmuneRACE study, and 950 to 1,500 subjects contributed by 6 global collaborators. A de-identified subject ID, COVID-19 status, age in years and sex were almost always included in the sample metadata. Where HLA class I and class II types were available, the types were taken from metadata supplied by the sample provider, not from assay-based typing. The research as a whole found: Clinical and demographic metadata were provided uncurated, with the amount varying by source and participant.

The sample taken for sequencing was peripheral blood. The TCR was taken from an older man with acute or convalescent COVID-19. This receptor chain uses TRBV10-2 and TRBJ2-7; a tentative D call is TRBD2 (5 bases match). The CDR3 amino acid sequence is: CASRGIRDRPASYEQYF. Read as DNA, the sequence is TGCGCCAGCAGAGGAATCCGGGATCGACCCGCATCCTACGAGCAGTACTTC.